The present T cell receptor beta chain was sequenced within a study of beta chain features in type 1 diabetes. The overall study: Patients were similar to healthy donors in age and gender (as well as in cell yields). The number of sorted cells examined across all samples was around 110 million. Study-wide points: In every one of the four CD4+ subsets, TCRB CDR3s were moderately but significantly shorter in Type 1 diabetes patients. Whatever favoring of shorter templates PCR might show would apply equally to patients and controls.

TCRB transcripts that were expressed got sequenced, as all of the isolated RNA had been reverse transcribed. The assay was immunoSEQ multiplex PCR, and TCRdb's table has in-frame clones only and misses some. In the table there are about 160,000 clones, 6.5% to 10% of which are singletons. There are 16 residues in the CDR3. Germline loops: CDR1 MDHEN, CDR2 SYDVKM. Trimming took 6 bases from V and 2 from J; bases not matched to a gene: 11. Cells sorted by CD45RO/CCR7/CD25/CD127/CD95/CD27 comprised CD4+ naive, central memory, regulatory and stem cell-like memory cells. Comments on this clone: What it binds is not known.

V is TRBV28 and J is TRBJ2-7; 9 positions agree with TRBD2. The sequenced material came from central memory CD4+ T cells from blood. The TCR originated in a woman younger than 30 with type 1 diabetes. CDR3 DNA sequence: TGTGCCAGCAGCCTCCTCTGGGCGGGAGGGACCTACGAGCAGTACTTC. Protein sequence: CASSLLWAGGTYEQYF.